This TCR beta chain was sequenced for a study of T cells in Graves' hyperthyroidism and ophthalmopathy. The wider study: Peripheral blood specimens were obtained at initial diagnosis, prior to any treatment.

Amplified TCR beta CDR3 regions derived from RNA transcripts. HTBI primers were used for first-round RT-PCR of the TCR CDR3. TCRdb re-derived calls from the multiplex PCR reads in MiXCR, one entry per CDR3 protein. The sample includes 300,000 or so distinct CDR3 sequences, roughly 20% of them seen just once. V was clipped by 2 bases and J by 0 bases; unmatched bases: 1. From germline, CDR1 is SGHTA and CDR2 FQGNSA. CDR3 length equals 14 residues. Among the patients, aged 18 to 65, hyperthyroidism was newly diagnosed and had lasted under 2 months. Thyroid ultrasound and orbital computed tomography, with clinical symptoms and serum thyroxine and TRAb, informed diagnoses.

This chain joins TRBV7-2 and TRBJ2-7, with 7 bases aligning to TRBD1. The specimen sequenced was blood. This receptor was obtained from a woman aged 45-65 years with Graves' hyperthyroidism. CDR3 amino acids: CASSLRDSSYEQYF. The CDR3 bases are TGTGCCAGCAGCTTAAGGGACAGCTCCTACGAGCAGTACTTC.